This TCR beta chain was captured by sequencing in a study of cytomegalovirus exposure and HLA in healthy donors (dated by TCRdb to 2017 to 2019). With respect to the entire study: According to a later analysis, one platform produced both the roughly 130 validation repertoires and the 720 or so repertoires of the first cohort. Along with the roughly 710-subject first cohort, a separate validation cohort of around 120 different subjects was used. The study aimed to test whether signatures of past pathogen exposure could be identified by cataloging public T cell receptors. High-throughput TCR immunosequencing, statistical association of individual TCRs with disease status, and machine learning were combined to predict cytomegalovirus infection status.

The donors were included in the validation cohort of over a hundred subjects, a group kept apart from the roughly 690-subject first cohort. The library was prepared using the immunoSEQ multiplex PCR assay. For the original study's pipeline: A statistical classification framework was developed to diagnose cytomegalovirus status using the catalog of TCR beta chain sequences. TCRdb obtained this table from immuneACCESS and retained in-frame rearrangements with V and J assigned. These tables miss some clones; where compared with another copy, unresolved V genes account for less than half of the shortfall, and the remainder is unexplained. From that table come the V and J calls and clone size; the DNA was used to work out D and trimming. This sample lists more than 120,000 clones; about 88% were detected once. Around 10% of the sample lies in the top ten. The CDR3 holds 14 amino acids from the cysteine to the phenylalanine. Left in the record is the CDR3 DNA by itself, 42 bases read in frame from the first base. Clipping removes 3 bases from V and 5 bases from J, with 7 as the unmatched junction base count. The germline V gene (reference sequence) gives CDR1 as SGHKS and CDR2 as YYEKEE.

To note about this clone: The antigen it recognizes is unknown. No base quality information exists; no much larger clone differs at one position.

Results the study describes overall, beyond this receptor: A later analysis had no HLA typing for the validation cohort, so co-occurrence there was scored across all 110 or so repertoires. According to the authors, the approach could potentially be generalized to other disease states and immunological phenotypes. Of the cluster scores, roughly 95% were above 0 in a later analysis, which found that TCRs clustered in the first cohort also tended to co-occur in the 120 validation repertoires. In both the original and validation cohorts, the classifier was reported to diagnose cytomegalovirus status with high specificity and sensitivity. In the study, some 160 TCR beta chains were listed as associated with cytomegalovirus. In vitro tests confirmed that a few of the cytomegalovirus-associated TCR beta chains recognize cytomegalovirus antigens. Across donors, most TCR sequences were observed very rarely, whereas some public TCRs were present in many individuals.

The rearrangement combines TRBV5-5 with TRBJ2-5; 7 bases in the junction line up with TRBD2. The receptor comes from a man between 18 and 35 years old in good health and CMV-seropositive. Sequencing was performed on PBMCs. The CDR3 here reads CASSWEGREETQYF. The nucleotide sequence reads TGTGCCAGCAGCTGGGAGGGAAGGGAGGAGACCCAGTACTTC.